The T cell receptor beta chain under discussion was sequenced for a study of long-term antiretroviral therapy in people with HIV. The germline V gene has CDR1 LNHDA and CDR2 SQIVND (reference sequence). The germline V and J ends were trimmed by 3 bases and 5 bases, with 28 bases remaining between them. The CDR3 extends over 19 amino acids. Sequencing used immunoSEQ v3.0 at survey level. Only in-frame clones appear in the TCRdb table, and some are missing; sequencing was by immunoSEQ multiplex PCR. The sample consists of 12,000 or so clones, around three quarters of them appearing once. Researchers secured at least one pre-ART and at least two post-ART PBMC samples from each donor.

This TCR was sampled from a woman aged 40 to 55 with HIV. The chain links TRBV19 to TRBJ2-5; tentatively, D is TRBD2 (5 bases). Material: unsorted PBMCs, obtained 0.8 years before starting antiretroviral therapy. Here the CDR3 DNA reads TGTGCCAGTAGTATGAGTCACCTCGCGGGTCAAAGGATTGGGGAGACCCAGTACTTC. Translation: CASSMSHLAGQRIGETQYF.